The 14 T cell receptor beta chains below were found in one sample sequenced in a study of cytomegalovirus exposure and HLA in healthy donors. Assay: immunoSEQ multiplex PCR; the TCRdb copy retains only in-frame clones and omits some. The repertoire includes 100,000 to 150,000 clones, around 86% of them detected once, and 2% sits in the top ten. The sample consisted of PBMCs. The receptor set was obtained from a young woman in good health and CMV-seronegative.

This chain uses TRBV5-4 with TRBJ2-7, with TRBD2 as a possible D gene (6 bases). In germline, CDR1 is SGHNT, CDR2 YYREEE (reference sequence). There are 14 residues in the CDR3. The V end was cut by 3 bases, the J end by 6 bases, with 16 bases between. The chain's CDR3 is CASSWGFQAGEQYF. CDR3 DNA: TGTGCCAGCAGCTGGGGGTTCCAAGCGGGCGAGCAGTACTTC. The variable domain in full, with the rest retrieved from reference TRBV5-4 and TRBJ2-7, is ETGVTQSPTHLIKTRGQQVTLRCSSQSGHNTVSWYQQALGQGPQFIFQYYREEENGRGNFPPRFSGLQFPNYSSELNVNALELDDSALYLCASSWGFQAGEQYFGPGTRLTVT.

V usage is TRBV19 and J usage is TRBJ1-1; D call uncertain. CDR3 length: 14 amino acids. Trimming cost V 2 bases and J 2 bases, with 9 bases left between them. Germline CDR1 is LNHDA and CDR2 is SQIVND (reference sequence). The chain's CDR3 is CASSILERNTEAFF. DNA for the CDR3: TGTGCCAGTAGTATATTAGAGAGAAACACTGAAGCTTTCTTT.

The V gene is TRBV2, the J gene TRBJ2-7, with D possibly matching TRBD2 (6 bases). The CDR3 covers 14 residues. Germline V gene lookup returns CDR1 SNHLY and CDR2 FYNNEI. Trimming removed 6 bases from V and 6 bases from J, with 18 bases in between. CDR3 sequence: CASRSPRSGVEQYF. The CDR3 DNA follows: TGTGCCAGCAGATCCCCCAGGTCGGGGGTCGAGCAGTACTTC.

With respect to this clone: Distinct nucleotide sequences in the sample also encode this CDR3. The chain combines TRBV7-8 with TRBJ1-1, with 7 positions matching TRBD1. The V and J ends lost 4 bases and 6 bases, in that order; junction bases with no gene match: 5. The CDR3 runs 13 residues. Germline lookup yields CDR1 SGHVS and CDR2 FQNEAQ. CDR3 sequence reads: CASSSDRRAEAFF. The DNA of the CDR3 is TGTGCCAGCAGCTCGGACAGGCGGGCTGAAGCTTTCTTT.

J is TRBJ2-5 and V is TRBV6-1; D perhaps matches TRBD2 (5 bases). This CDR3 has 13 residues. Trimming stripped 1 base from V and 5 bases from J, with 8 bases between. Germline-derived CDR1 and CDR2 are MNHNS and SASEGT. The CDR3 sequence: CASSEVGEETQYF. The DNA for the CDR3 is TGTGCCAGCAGTGAAGTCGGGGAGGAGACCCAGTACTTC.

The chain joins TRBV2 to TRBJ2-3; 13 bases fit TRBD2. This CDR3 is 16 amino acids long. Losses at the gene ends were 5 bases for V and 1 base for J; bases not matched to a gene: 3. Germline V CDR1 and CDR2: SNHLY, FYNNEI. In DNA, the CDR3 is TGTGCCAGCAGTTTACTAGCGGGAGGGCGCACAGATACGCAGTATTTT. Its protein is CASSLLAGGRTDTQYF.

V usage is TRBV6-6 and J usage is TRBJ2-7; D remains unclear. Germline V CDR1 and CDR2: MNHNY, SVGAGI (reference sequence). Trimming cost V 0 bases and J 0 bases, with 6 bases left between them. The CDR3 is made up of 14 amino acids. This CDR3 is CASSYSATSYEQYF. The CDR3, as DNA: TGTGCCAGCAGTTACTCAGCTACCTCCTACGAGCAGTACTTC.

The chain couples TRBV9 to TRBJ2-5, with a tentative D call TRBD2 (5 bases). Trimming removed 0 bases at V and 4 bases at J, with 13 bases between. The CDR3 consists of 15 residues. Germline V gene data show CDR1 as SGDLS and CDR2 as YYNGEE. The CDR3 DNA reads as TGTGCCAGCAGCGTAGGAGGAGGAGGTCGAGAGACCCAGTACTTC. Translating it yields CASSVGGGGRETQYF.

This chain uses TRBV27 with TRBJ2-1; D perhaps matches TRBD1 (6 bases). Between the trimmed V and J ends, which lost 2 bases and 6 bases, there was a span of 11 bases. Germline assignment: CDR1 MNHEY and CDR2 SMNVEV (reference sequence). This CDR3 comprises 14 residues. The CDR3 coding sequence is TGTGCCAGCAGTTTACAGGGGCTGGGCAATGAGCAGTTCTTC. As protein: CASSLQGLGNEQFF.

The chain employs TRBV27 and TRBJ1-2; D possibly corresponds to TRBD1 (6 bases). The germline V gene encodes CDR1 MNHEY and CDR2 SMNVEV (reference sequence). The CDR3 covers 14 residues. V was clipped by 2 bases and J by 3 bases, with 10 bases between them. CDR3 residues: CASSLRPGDYGYTF. CDR3 coding DNA: TGTGCCAGCAGTTTACGTCCAGGGGACTATGGCTACACCTTC.

The J gene is TRBJ1-1, the V gene TRBV27; no clear D gene. The germline V gene has CDR1 MNHEY and CDR2 SMNVEV (reference sequence). V lost 6 bases, J lost 1 base, and 9 bases lay in between. There are 13 residues in the CDR3. CDR3 DNA: TGTGCCAGCAGCCCGGGTCGGAACACTGAAGCTTTCTTT. Translation: CASSPGRNTEAFF.

The V call is TRBV11-2, the J call TRBJ2-2, with D possibly TRBD1 on 6 matching bases. This CDR3 is 16 amino acids long. CDR1 and CDR2 from the germline V gene are SGHAT and FQNNGV. V gave up 0 bases and J gave up 7 bases, with 15 bases separating them. This CDR3 is CASSLDLGRGGGELFF. CDR3 nucleotide sequence: TGTGCCAGCAGCTTAGATTTGGGCAGGGGCGGCGGGGAGCTGTTTTTT.

CDR3 loop: CASSDQGHNQPQHF. As DNA, the CDR3 is TGTGCCAGCAGCGACCAGGGTCACAATCAGCCCCAGCATTTT. The gene calls are TRBV7-2 and TRBJ1-5; D perhaps matches TRBD1 (5 bases). CDR1 and CDR2 (germline): SGHTA, FQGNSA. The V gene lost 5 bases and the J gene lost 3 bases, with 11 bases spanning the gap. There are 14 residues in the CDR3. The variable domain in full, completed from reference TRBV7-2 and TRBJ1-5, reads GAGVSQSPSNKVTEKGKDVELRCDPISGHTALYWYRQSLGQGLEFLIYFQGNSAPDKSGLPSDRFSAERTGGSVSTLTIQRTQQEDSAVYLCASSDQGHNQPQHFGDGTRLSIL.

The chain joins TRBV4-1 to TRBJ2-7, with 8 bases matching TRBD2. Germline V gene lookup returns CDR1 MGHRA and CDR2 YSYEKL. The CDR3 contains 19 residues. Trimming took 1 base from V and 0 from J; bases not matched to a gene: 14. The CDR3 sequence: CASSQGISGLAGISYEQYF. As DNA, the CDR3 is TGCGCCAGCAGCCAAGGGATCTCAGGGCTAGCGGGTATCTCCTACGAGCAGTACTTC.